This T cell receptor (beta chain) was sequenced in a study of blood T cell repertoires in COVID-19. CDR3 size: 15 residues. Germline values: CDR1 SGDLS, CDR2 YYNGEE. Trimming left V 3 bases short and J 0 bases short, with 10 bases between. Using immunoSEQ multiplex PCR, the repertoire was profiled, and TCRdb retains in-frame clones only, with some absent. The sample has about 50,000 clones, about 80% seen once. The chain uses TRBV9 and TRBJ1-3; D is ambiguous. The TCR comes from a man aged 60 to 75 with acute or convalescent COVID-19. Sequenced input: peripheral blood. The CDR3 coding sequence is TGTGCCAGCAGCGCTCGGTCCTTCTCTGGAAACACCATATATTTT. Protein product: CASSARSFSGNTIYF.